The 21 T cell receptor beta chains reported below all come from one sample, sequenced in a study of Graves' ophthalmopathy and Graves' hyperthyroidism. Beta-chain TCR CDR3 regions were amplified from RNA transcripts. Second-round multiplex PCR came after a first-round RT-PCR that employed HTBI primers. Using its own MiXCR run on the multiplex PCR reads, TCRdb lists one record per CDR3 protein. Of 200,000 to 250,000 distinct CDR3 sequences in the sample, 20% to 25% are singletons; the top ten hold 43%. The material sequenced was peripheral blood. The source of these receptors is a woman in her forties or fifties with Graves' ophthalmopathy.

This clonotype appeared many times. The chain employs TRBV29-1 and TRBJ1-2; 7 positions match TRBD1. This CDR3 region has 13 residues. The junction had 7 bases not matched to a gene; V was cut back by 4 bases and J by 5 bases. Looked up from germline, CDR1 is SQVTM and CDR2 is ANQGSEA. CDR3 coding DNA: TGCAGCGTTGTACTACTCAGGGGGTATGGCTACACCTTC. Translation: CSVVLLRGYGYTF.

Many counts were recorded for this clonotype. The chain has TRBV30 and TRBJ2-5; 16 positions agree with TRBD2. J lost 5 bases, V lost 2 bases, and 5 bases had no gene match. There are 16 residues in the CDR3. Germline V gene sequence: CDR1 GTSNPN, CDR2 SVGIG (reference sequence). CDR3 nucleotides: TGTGCCTGGAGTCCGGGGACTAGCGGGAGGGGGGAGACCCAGTACTTC. This codes for CAWSPGTSGRGETQYF.

This clonotype was observed many times. V is TRBV4-2 and J is TRBJ1-1; D gene uncertain. CDR1 and CDR2 from the germline V gene are LGHNA and YNFKEQ. There are 14 residues in the CDR3. Deletions cut 0 bases from V and 1 base from J, with 6 bases between. The CDR3 is CASSQDHKNTEAFF. The CDR3 DNA follows: TGTGCCAGCAGCCAAGATCACAAGAACACTGAAGCTTTCTTT.

This clonotype came up many times. This chain uses TRBV6-5 with TRBJ2-7; D gene uncertain. Trimming cost V 6 bases and J 3 bases, with 6 bases left between them. The CDR3 extends over 11 amino acids. Germline CDR1 MNHEY, CDR2 SVGAGI. CDR3 bases: TGTGCCAGCAGACAAGACTACGAGCAGTACTTC. Its translation is CASRQDYEQYF.

The sample holds many counts of this clonotype. V usage is TRBV3-1 and J usage is TRBJ1-5; 10 bases are shared with TRBD1. This CDR3 is built from 16 residues. Per germline, CDR1 LGHDT and CDR2 YNNKEL (reference sequence). Germline trimming cut 1 base from V and 2 bases from J; bases unmatched to any gene: 2. This CDR3 is CASSQVGTGGNQPQHF. CDR3 nucleotide sequence: TGTGCCAGCAGCCAAGTGGGGACAGGGGGCAATCAGCCCCAGCATTTT.

This clonotype was observed at least ten times. The J gene is TRBJ1-2, the V gene TRBV12-3 or TRBV12-4; D possibly corresponds to TRBD1 (6 bases). The length of the CDR3 is 13 residues. The V end was cut by 0 bases, the J end by 8 bases, with 10 bases between. DNA for the CDR3: TGTGCCAGCAGTTTAGCGCCCGACAGGGGCTACACCTTC. Its protein product is CASSLAPDRGYTF.

This clonotype was observed many times. This chain links TRBV15 with TRBJ1-5; no reliable D call. The CDR3 sequence is 14 residues long. The germline CDR1 and CDR2 sequences are LNHNV and YYDKDF (reference sequence). V lost 6 bases to trimming and J lost 0 bases, with 9 bases between them. CDR3 amino acids: CATRKEYSNQPQHF. CDR3 coding DNA: TGTGCCACCAGAAAGGAGTATAGCAATCAGCCCCAGCATTTT. Looking up the rest from reference TRBV15 and TRBJ1-5 gives the full variable domain: DAMVIQNPRYQVTQFGKPVTLSCSQTLNHNVMYWYQQKSSQAPKLLFHYYDKDFNNEADTPDNFQSRRPNTSFCFLDIRSPGLGDTAMYLCATRKEYSNQPQHFGDGTRLSIL.

This clonotype came up many times. V usage is TRBV20-1 and J usage is TRBJ2-7; maybe TRBD2 (6 bases). The ends were cut back, 6 bases at V and 0 bases at J, with 15 bases in the middle. This CDR3 is 14 amino acids long. In germline, CDR1 is DFQATT, CDR2 SNEGSKA (reference sequence). Here the CDR3 reads CSADGTVGSYEQYF. CDR3 sequence (DNA): TGCAGTGCCGACGGGACTGTTGGCTCCTACGAGCAGTACTTC.

The chain combines TRBV20-1 with TRBJ2-7; D is unclear. V lost 6 bases, J lost 7 bases, and 25 bases lay in between. CDR3 length: 15 residues. The V gene's germline CDR1 is DFQATT and CDR2 SNEGSKA (reference sequence). Here the CDR3 DNA reads TGCAGTGCCCCCCAACTGGCAGGCTCGGGTGAAGAGCAGTACTTC. Its protein is CSAPQLAGSGEEQYF.

The chain links TRBV5-1 to TRBJ1-1, with D possibly being TRBD1 (5 bases). This CDR3 comprises 16 residues. V lost 2 bases and J lost 0, with 14 bases in between. The V gene's germline CDR1 is SGHRS and CDR2 YFSETQ. The CDR3 reads CASSLSAGKMNTEAFF. The CDR3 DNA follows: TGCGCCAGCAGCTTATCTGCAGGGAAGATGAACACTGAAGCTTTCTTT.

The sample holds many counts of this clonotype. V gene TRBV10-3 combines with J gene TRBJ2-7; TRBD1 matches at 7 bases. This CDR3 spans 14 amino acids. Germline V CDR1 and CDR2: ENHRY, SYGVKD. The ends lost 4 bases at V and 0 bases at J; junction bases unmatched: 3. DNA of the CDR3: TGTGCCATCAGTGGACAGGGAGTCTCCTACGAGCAGTACTTC. Encoded protein: CAISGQGVSYEQYF.

At least ten counts were recorded for this clonotype. This chain uses TRBV2 with TRBJ2-7; D perhaps matches TRBD2 (6 bases). CDR3 size: 13 residues. CDR1 is SNHLY and CDR2 is FYNNEI in the germline V gene. The V end lost 5 bases, the J end lost 4 bases, and 12 bases lay between the germline ends. The CDR3 protein is CASSTSREYEQYF. Here the CDR3 DNA reads TGTGCCAGCAGTACTAGCCGGGAGTACGAGCAGTACTTC.

This clonotype was seen at least ten times. V usage is TRBV2 and J usage is TRBJ2-7, with D unclear. The CDR3 is made up of 12 amino acids. The V gene's germline CDR1 is SNHLY and CDR2 FYNNEI. The V gene lost 11 bases and the J gene lost 1 base, with 12 bases spanning the gap. The CDR3 DNA reads TGTGCCTCCCACCCCGGTTCCTACGAGCAGTACTTC. Translation gives CASHPGSYEQYF.

The rearrangement uses TRBV27 and TRBJ2-2; D is perhaps TRBD2 (6 bases). Trimming removed 7 bases from V and 0 bases from J, with 12 bases in between. Per germline, CDR1 MNHEY and CDR2 SMNVEV (reference sequence). The CDR3 consists of 15 residues. The CDR3 bases are TGTGCCAGCAATCCTGGCGGGGCGAACACCGGGGAGCTGTTTTTT. It specifies CASNPGGANTGELFF.

There are many counts of this clonotype. The chain is built from TRBV27 and TRBJ2-7; possible D gene TRBD1, 6 bases. Trimming removed 7 bases from V and 3 bases from J, with 19 bases in between. CDR3 length: 15 amino acids. Germline V lookup: CDR1 MNHEY, CDR2 SMNVEV (reference sequence). As DNA, the CDR3 is TGTGCCAGCACCACTTCCCTTGGACAGAGCTACGAGCAGTACTTC. Its protein is CASTTSLGQSYEQYF.

This clonotype has a count of ten or more. The chain links TRBV10-3 to TRBJ1-3; 9 bases match TRBD1. The CDR3 has 18 residues. Losses at the gene ends were 3 bases for V and 4 bases for J; bases not matched to a gene: 13. In germline, CDR1 is ENHRY, CDR2 SYGVKD. The CDR3 sequence: CAISDLAGTGTEGNTIYF. The DNA for the CDR3 is TGTGCCATCAGTGATTTAGCCGGGACAGGGACGGAAGGAAACACCATATATTTT.

V is TRBV12-5 and J is TRBJ2-5; D ambiguous. Germline values: CDR1 LGHNT, CDR2 FRNRAP. The V and J ends lost 1 base and 5 bases respectively, with 5 bases between them. The CDR3 is 12 residues long. The CDR3 DNA reads as TGTGCTAGTGGTTTGGGCTGGGAGACCCAGTACTTC. It specifies CASGLGWETQYF.

This clonotype was seen many times. V gene TRBV6-1 combines with J gene TRBJ2-7; D unresolved. The CDR3 spans 12 residues. V was pared by 3 bases and J by 1 base, with 4 bases between. Germline-derived CDR1 and CDR2 are MNHNS and SASEGT. CDR3 region: CASSDLSYEQYF. The CDR3 coding sequence is TGTGCCAGCAGTGACCTATCCTACGAGCAGTACTTC.

V usage is TRBV6-1 and J usage is TRBJ1-1; D not certain. The germline V gene has CDR1 MNHNS and CDR2 SASEGT. Deletions cut 8 bases from V and 8 bases from J, with 9 bases between. CDR3 size: 10 residues. In DNA form, the CDR3 reads TGTGCCAGCGGTTCGGGAGAAGCTTTCTTT. Translating it yields CASGSGEAFF.

This clonotype has at least ten counts. The J gene is TRBJ1-4, the V gene TRBV4-1; no definite D call. The germline V gene has CDR1 MGHRA and CDR2 YSYEKL. The CDR3 is 15 amino acids. V lost 8 bases and J lost 4, with 17 bases in between. In DNA, the CDR3 is TGCGCCAGCTCACCCCCGGCAGCCCTTAATGAAAAACTGTTTTTT. It codes for CASSPPAALNEKLFF.

This clonotype has ten or more counts. The V and J genes are TRBV11-2 and TRBJ2-7; 9 bases align to TRBD1. Germline lookup yields CDR1 SGHAT and CDR2 FQNNGV. Trimming took 2 bases from V and 3 from J; bases not matched to a gene: 2. This CDR3 is built from 14 residues. The CDR3: CASSLLTGGYEQYF. In DNA, the CDR3 is TGTGCCAGCAGCTTATTGACAGGGGGCTACGAGCAGTACTTC.